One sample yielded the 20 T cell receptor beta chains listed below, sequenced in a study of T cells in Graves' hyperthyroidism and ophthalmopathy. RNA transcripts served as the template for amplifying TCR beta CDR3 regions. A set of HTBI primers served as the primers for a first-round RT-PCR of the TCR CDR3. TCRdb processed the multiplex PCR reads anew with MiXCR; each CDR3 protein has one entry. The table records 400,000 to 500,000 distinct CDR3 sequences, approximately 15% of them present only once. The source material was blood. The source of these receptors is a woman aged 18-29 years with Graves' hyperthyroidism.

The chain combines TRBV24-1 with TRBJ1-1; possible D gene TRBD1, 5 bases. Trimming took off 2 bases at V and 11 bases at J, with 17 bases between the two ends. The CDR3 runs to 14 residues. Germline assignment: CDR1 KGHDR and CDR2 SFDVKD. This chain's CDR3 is CATSDSGTSEAAFF. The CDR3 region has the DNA TGTGCCACCAGTGATTCAGGGACCTCCGAGGCGGCTTTCTTT.

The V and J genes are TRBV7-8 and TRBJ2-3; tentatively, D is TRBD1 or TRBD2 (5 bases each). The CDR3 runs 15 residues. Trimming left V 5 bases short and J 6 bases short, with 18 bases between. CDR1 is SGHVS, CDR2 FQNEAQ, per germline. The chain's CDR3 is CASSPAGAPFDTQYF. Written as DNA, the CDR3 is TGTGCCAGCAGCCCGGCCGGGGCCCCGTTTGATACGCAGTATTTT.

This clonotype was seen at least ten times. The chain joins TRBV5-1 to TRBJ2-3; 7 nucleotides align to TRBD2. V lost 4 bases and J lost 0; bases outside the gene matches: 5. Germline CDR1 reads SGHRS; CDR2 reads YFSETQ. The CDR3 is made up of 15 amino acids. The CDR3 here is CASSRLASSTDTQYF. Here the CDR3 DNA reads TGCGCCAGCAGCCGACTAGCTTCTAGCACAGATACGCAGTATTTT.

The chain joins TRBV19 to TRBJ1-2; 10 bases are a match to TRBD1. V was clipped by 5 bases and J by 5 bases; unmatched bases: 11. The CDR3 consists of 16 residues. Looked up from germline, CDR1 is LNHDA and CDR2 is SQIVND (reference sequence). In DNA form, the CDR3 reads TGTGCCAGTAGTCGACCTCCGGGACAGGGGTTATATGGCTACACCTTC. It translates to CASSRPPGQGLYGYTF. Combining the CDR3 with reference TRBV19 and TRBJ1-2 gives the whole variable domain DGGITQSPKYLFRKEGQNVTLSCEQNLNHDAMYWYRQDPGQGLRLIYYSQIVNDFQKGDIAEGYSVSREKKESFPLTVTSAQKNPTAFYLCASSRPPGQGLYGYTFGSGTRLTVV.

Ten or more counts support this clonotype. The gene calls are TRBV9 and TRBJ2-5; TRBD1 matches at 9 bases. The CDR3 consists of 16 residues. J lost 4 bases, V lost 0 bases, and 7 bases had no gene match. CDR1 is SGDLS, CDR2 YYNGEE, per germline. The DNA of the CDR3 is TGTGCCAGCAGCGTAGGTGTGGGGGGACAGGGAGAGACCCAGTACTTC. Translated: CASSVGVGGQGETQYF. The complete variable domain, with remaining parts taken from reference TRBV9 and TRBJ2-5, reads DSGVTQTPKHLITATGQRVTLRCSPRSGDLSVYWYQQSLDQGLQFLIQYYNGEERAKGNILERFSAQQFPDLHSELNLSSLELGDSALYFCASSVGVGGQGETQYFGPGTRLLVL.

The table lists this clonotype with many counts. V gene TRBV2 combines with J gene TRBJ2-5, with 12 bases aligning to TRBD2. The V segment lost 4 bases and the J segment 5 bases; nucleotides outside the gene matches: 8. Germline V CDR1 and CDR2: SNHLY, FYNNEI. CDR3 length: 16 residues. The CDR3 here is CASSVGTSGLGETQYF. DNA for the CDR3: TGTGCCAGCAGTGTAGGGACTAGCGGGCTTGGGGAGACCCAGTACTTC.

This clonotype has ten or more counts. DNA for the CDR3: TGTGCCAGCAGCTCCCGGATTGCTCAAGAGACCCAGTACTTC. Translating it yields CASSSRIAQETQYF. This chain links TRBV7-2 with TRBJ2-5; D remains ambiguous. Trimming left V 4 bases short and J 2 bases short, with 11 bases between. Per germline, CDR1 SGHTA and CDR2 FQGNSA. This CDR3 has 14 amino acids.

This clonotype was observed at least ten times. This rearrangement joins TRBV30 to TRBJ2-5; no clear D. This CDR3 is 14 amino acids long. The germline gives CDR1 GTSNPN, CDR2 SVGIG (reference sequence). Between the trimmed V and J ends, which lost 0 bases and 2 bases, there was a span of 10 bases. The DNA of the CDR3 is TGTGCCTGGAGTGTATTCCCACGGCAAGAGACCCAGTACTTC. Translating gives CAWSVFPRQETQYF.

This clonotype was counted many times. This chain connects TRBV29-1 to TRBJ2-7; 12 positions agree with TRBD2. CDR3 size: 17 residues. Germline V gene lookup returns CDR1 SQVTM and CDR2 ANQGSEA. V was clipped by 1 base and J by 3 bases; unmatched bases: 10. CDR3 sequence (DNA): TGCAGCGTTGAAGGCCCGACTAGCGGGAGTTTCGGCTACGAGCAGTACTTC. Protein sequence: CSVEGPTSGSFGYEQYF.

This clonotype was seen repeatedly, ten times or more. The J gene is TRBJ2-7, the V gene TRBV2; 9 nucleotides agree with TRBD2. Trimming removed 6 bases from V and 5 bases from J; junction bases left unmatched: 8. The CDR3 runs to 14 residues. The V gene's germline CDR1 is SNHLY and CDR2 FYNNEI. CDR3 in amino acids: CASSRSGSVNEQYF. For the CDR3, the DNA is TGTGCCAGCAGCCGTAGCGGGAGTGTCAACGAGCAGTACTTC.

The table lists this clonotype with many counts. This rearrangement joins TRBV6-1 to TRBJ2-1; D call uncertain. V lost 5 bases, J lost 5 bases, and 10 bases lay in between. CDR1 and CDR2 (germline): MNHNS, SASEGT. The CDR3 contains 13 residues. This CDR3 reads CASSWTLNNEQFF. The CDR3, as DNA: TGTGCCAGCAGTTGGACCCTCAACAATGAGCAGTTCTTC.

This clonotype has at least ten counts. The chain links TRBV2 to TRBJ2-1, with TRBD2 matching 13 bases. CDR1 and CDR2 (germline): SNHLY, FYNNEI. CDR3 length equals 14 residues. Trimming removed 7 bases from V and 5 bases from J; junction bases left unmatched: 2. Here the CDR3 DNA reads TGTGCCAGCAAGGGACTAGCGGGAAACAATGAGCAGTTCTTC. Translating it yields CASKGLAGNNEQFF.

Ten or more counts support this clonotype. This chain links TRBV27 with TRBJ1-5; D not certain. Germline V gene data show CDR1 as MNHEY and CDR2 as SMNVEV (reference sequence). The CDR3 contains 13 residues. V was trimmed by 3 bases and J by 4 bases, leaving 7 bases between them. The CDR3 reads CASSFSTNQPQHF. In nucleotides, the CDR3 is TGTGCCAGCAGTTTCTCAACAAATCAGCCCCAGCATTTT.

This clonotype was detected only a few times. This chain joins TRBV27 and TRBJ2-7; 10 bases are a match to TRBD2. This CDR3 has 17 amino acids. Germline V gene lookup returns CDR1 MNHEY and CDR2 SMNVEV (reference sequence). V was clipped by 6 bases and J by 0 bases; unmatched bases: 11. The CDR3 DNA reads TGTGCCAGCAGCAGAACCTCTAGCGGGAGTACCTCCTACGAGCAGTACTTC. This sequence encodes CASSRTSSGSTSYEQYF.

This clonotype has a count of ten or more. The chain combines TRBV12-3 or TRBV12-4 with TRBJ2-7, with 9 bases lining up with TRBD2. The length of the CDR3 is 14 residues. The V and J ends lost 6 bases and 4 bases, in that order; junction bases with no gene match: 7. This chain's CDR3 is CASRIAGVSYEQYF. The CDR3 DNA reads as TGTGCCAGCAGAATAGCGGGAGTCTCGTACGAGCAGTACTTC.

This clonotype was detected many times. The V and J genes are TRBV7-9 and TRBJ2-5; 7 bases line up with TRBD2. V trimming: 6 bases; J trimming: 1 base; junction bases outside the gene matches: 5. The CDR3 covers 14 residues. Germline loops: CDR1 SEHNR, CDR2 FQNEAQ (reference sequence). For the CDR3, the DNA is TGTGCCAGCAGAAAAGGACTAGTCCAAGAGACCCAGTACTTC. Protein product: CASRKGLVQETQYF.

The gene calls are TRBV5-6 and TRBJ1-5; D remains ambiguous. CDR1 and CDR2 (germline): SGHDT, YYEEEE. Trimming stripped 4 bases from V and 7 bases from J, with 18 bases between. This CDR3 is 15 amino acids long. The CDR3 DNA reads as TGTGCCAGCAGCCTATCCCGGACCCTCGGCCAGCCCCAGCATTTT. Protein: CASSLSRTLGQPQHF.

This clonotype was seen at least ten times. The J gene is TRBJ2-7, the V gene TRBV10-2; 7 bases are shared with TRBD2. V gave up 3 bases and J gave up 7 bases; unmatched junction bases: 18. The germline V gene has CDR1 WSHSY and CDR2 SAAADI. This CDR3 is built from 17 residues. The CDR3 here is CASSDPRLGAGSREQYV. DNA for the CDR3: TGCGCCAGCAGTGATCCCCGGCTCGGAGCGGGGTCCCGAGAGCAGTACGTC.

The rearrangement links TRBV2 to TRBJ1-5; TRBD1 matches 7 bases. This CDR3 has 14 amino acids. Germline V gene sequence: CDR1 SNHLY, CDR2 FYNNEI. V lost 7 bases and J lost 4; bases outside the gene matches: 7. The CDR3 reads CASTRDSGNQPQHF. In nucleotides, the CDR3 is TGTGCCAGCACCAGGGACAGCGGGAATCAGCCCCAGCATTTT.

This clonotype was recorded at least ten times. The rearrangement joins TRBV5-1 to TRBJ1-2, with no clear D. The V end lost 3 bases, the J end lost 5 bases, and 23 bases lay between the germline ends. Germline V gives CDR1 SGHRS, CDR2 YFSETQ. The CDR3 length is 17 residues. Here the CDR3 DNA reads TGCGCCAGCAGCTCTGATACGGAAGCGTTTGGGGAGTATGGCTACACCTTC. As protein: CASSSDTEAFGEYGYTF.